Each of the 20 T cell receptor beta chains below was sequenced from the same sample in a study of T cell repertoires in cytomegalovirus infection. Their antigen targets remain unknown. Using its own MiXCR run on the reads, TCRdb lists one record per CDR3 protein. The data hold roughly 860,000 distinct CDR3 sequences, with less than 35% observed a single time. Sequencing was performed on cultured CD8+ T cells from PBMCs, taken from culture after CMV antigen stimulation. Receptors originate from a human donor in good health (CMV status not recorded). Some clones in this sample may be carry-over from other donors' samples.

V gene TRBV4-1 combines with J gene TRBJ2-7; D remains unclear. The germline V gene has CDR1 MGHRA and CDR2 YSYEKL. The CDR3 sequence is 14 residues long. Trimming stripped 1 base from V and 1 base from J, with 8 bases between. The CDR3 nucleotides are TGCGCCAGCAGCCAAGTTGAGTTTTCCTACGAGCAGTACTTC. It is translated as CASSQVEFSYEQYF.

This clonotype showed up just a few times. The gene calls are TRBV20-1 and TRBJ2-2, with D maybe TRBD2 (5 bases). The germline CDR1 and CDR2 sequences are DFQATT and SNEGSKA (reference sequence). Trimming took off 0 bases at V and 4 bases at J, with 9 bases between the two ends. CDR3 length equals 14 residues. Here the CDR3 DNA reads TGCAGTGCTAGAGATCTGGGGAGCACCGGGGAGCTGTTTTTT. This codes for CSARDLGSTGELFF.

Only a few counts were recorded for this clonotype. This CDR3 reads CASNWGVGTDTQYF. The CDR3 DNA follows: TGTGCCAGCAACTGGGGCGTCGGCACAGATACGCAGTATTTT. The rearrangement links TRBV11-2 to TRBJ2-3; TRBD1 is a possible D gene (5 bases). CDR1 and CDR2 (germline): SGHAT, FQNNGV. This CDR3 region has 14 residues. V was shortened by 7 bases and J by 1 base, with 12 bases between the two germline ends.

This clonotype has just a few counts. The V and J genes are TRBV4-1 and TRBJ1-6; maybe TRBD1 (5 bases). Trimming pared 0 bases from V and 8 bases from J, leaving 11 bases between. The CDR3 consists of 15 residues. CDR1 and CDR2 from the germline V gene are MGHRA and YSYEKL. The CDR3 DNA reads as TGCGCCAGCAGCCAAGAAAAGGGGCTAGATTCACCCCTCCACTTT. Translated: CASSQEKGLDSPLHF.

This clonotype was counted many times. This chain links TRBV7-9 with TRBJ1-5; D not certain. There are 16 residues in the CDR3. V was shortened by 0 bases and J by 5 bases, with 14 bases between the two germline ends. Germline CDR1 and CDR2: SEHNR and FQNEAQ (reference sequence). CDR3 amino acids: CASSLAAGLRDQPQHF. In nucleotides, the CDR3 is TGTGCCAGCAGCTTAGCGGCAGGCTTACGGGATCAGCCCCAGCATTTT.

This clonotype was seen only a few times. V and J are TRBV28 and TRBJ1-1, with D uncertain. This CDR3 comprises 15 residues. Trimming shortened V by 5 bases and J by 0 bases, and 13 bases separated the two germline ends. Per the germline V gene, CDR1 is MDHEN and CDR2 is SYDVKM. The CDR3 loop reads CASSRPAQVNTEAFF. CDR3 DNA: TGTGCCAGCAGTCGACCCGCTCAGGTGAACACTGAAGCTTTCTTT.

Worth noting for this clonotype: This may come from a read error, since a much larger clone is one base off. The rearrangement links TRBV12-3 or TRBV12-4 to TRBJ2-2, with D possibly matching TRBD2 (6 bases). V lost 4 bases and J lost 3, with 15 bases in between. The CDR3 is made up of 16 amino acids. For the CDR3, the DNA is TGTGCCAGCAGTTACTGGGGGGACGTGGACACCGGGGAGCTGTTTTTT. This codes for CASSYWGDVDTGELFF.

V usage is TRBV29-1 and J usage is TRBJ2-2; tentative D call: TRBD1 (6 bases). Germline CDR1 and CDR2: SQVTM and ANQGSEA. Trimming cost V 4 bases and J 4 bases, with 13 bases left between them. CDR3 length: 14 residues. As DNA, the CDR3 is TGCAGCGTTGTTGTCAGGGGTGGCACCGGGGAGCTGTTTTTT. The encoded protein is CSVVVRGGTGELFF.

The chain carries TRBV4-1 and TRBJ2-3; TRBD1 agrees at 7 bases. The V segment lost 0 bases and the J segment 4 bases; nucleotides outside the gene matches: 7. The CDR3 runs to 16 residues. Germline lookup yields CDR1 MGHRA and CDR2 YSYEKL. For the CDR3, the DNA is TGCGCCAGCAGCCAAGAAGGAGCTCAGGGGGCAGATACGCAGTATTTT. It yields the protein CASSQEGAQGADTQYF.

This chain connects TRBV4-1 to TRBJ2-1, with TRBD2 identical over 10 bases. With V trimmed by 3 bases and J by 5 bases, 7 bases remained unmatched. There are 16 residues in the CDR3. Germline assignment: CDR1 MGHRA and CDR2 YSYEKL. DNA for the CDR3: TGCGCCAGCAGCCATTTTAGCGGGGGGCCCGACAATGAGCAGTTCTTC. Encoded protein: CASSHFSGGPDNEQFF.

This clonotype occurred a few times. This chain joins TRBV7-8 and TRBJ1-5, with 9 nucleotides matching TRBD1. CDR1 SGHVS and CDR2 FQNEAQ come from the germline V gene. The CDR3 spans 18 residues. The V and J ends lost 0 bases and 3 bases, in that order; junction bases with no gene match: 9. The CDR3 spells CASSLANAGTGFNQPQHF. The DNA of the CDR3 is TGTGCCAGCAGCTTAGCAAATGCCGGGACAGGGTTCAATCAGCCCCAGCATTTT.

The CDR3 DNA sequence: TGTGCCAGCACTCTTGGAACAGCCGGGACTGAAGCTTTCTTT. Amino acids: CASTLGTAGTEAFF. The chain combines TRBV12-3 or TRBV12-4 with TRBJ1-1; D ambiguous. This CDR3 is built from 14 residues. Trimming took 7 bases from V and 5 from J, leaving 17 bases between them.

This clonotype was detected ten times or more. The chain carries TRBV7-8 and TRBJ2-1; 9 positions agree with TRBD2. Per germline, CDR1 SGHVS and CDR2 FQNEAQ. J gave up 1 base and V 6 bases, and 7 bases lay outside the gene matches. The length of the CDR3 is 16 residues. The CDR3 here is CASRLTSGDSYNEQFF. The CDR3 DNA sequence: TGTGCCAGCAGGTTGACTAGCGGCGATTCCTACAATGAGCAGTTCTTC.

In its sample, this clonotype was seen a few times. This rearrangement joins TRBV7-9 to TRBJ2-7, with 9 bases identical to TRBD1. The CDR3 is 14 amino acids. V shed 2 bases, J shed 6 bases, and the junction held 5 bases outside the gene matches. Germline CDR1 is SEHNR and CDR2 is FQNEAQ (reference sequence). CDR3 nucleotides: TGTGCCAGCAGCTTACGACAGGGGGGGAGCGAGCAGTACTTC. This encodes CASSLRQGGSEQYF. The entire variable domain, with the rest obtained from reference TRBV7-9 and TRBJ2-7, is as follows: DTGVSQNPRHKITKRGQNVTFRCDPISEHNRLYWYRQTLGQGPEFLTYFQNEAQLEKSRLLSDRFSAERPKGSFSTLEIQRTEQGDSAMYLCASSLRQGGSEQYFGPGTRLTVT.

This clonotype showed up just a few times. This chain links TRBV12-3 or TRBV12-4 with TRBJ2-2, with 9 bases identical to TRBD1. The V and J ends lost 1 base and 7 bases, in that order; junction bases with no gene match: 7. CDR3 length equals 16 residues. CDR3 loop: CASSLGSTGGGGELFF. CDR3 sequence (DNA): TGTGCCAGCAGTTTAGGTTCGACAGGGGGAGGCGGGGAGCTGTTTTTT.

The chain has TRBV6-6 and TRBJ1-3; a possible D gene is TRBD1 (5 bases). Per the germline V gene, CDR1 is MNHNY and CDR2 is SVGAGI (reference sequence). This CDR3 is built from 16 residues. Between the trimmed V and J ends, which lost 7 bases and 1 base, there was a span of 17 bases. CDR3 sequence: CASIYGGYLSGNTIYF. The CDR3 DNA sequence: TGTGCCAGCATTTATGGGGGGTATTTGTCTGGAAACACCATATATTTT.

V is TRBV12-3 or TRBV12-4 and J is TRBJ2-2; D gene uncertain. The V gene lost 3 bases and the J gene lost 3 bases, with 14 bases spanning the gap. The CDR3 totals 16 residues. This chain's CDR3 is CASSFNHFTDTGELFF. The CDR3 DNA is TGTGCCAGCAGTTTCAATCACTTTACAGACACCGGGGAGCTGTTTTTT.

This rearrangement joins TRBV20-1 to TRBJ2-3, with TRBD2 matching over 13 bases. The germline CDR1 and CDR2 sequences are DFQATT and SNEGSKA (reference sequence). The CDR3 extends over 16 amino acids. Germline trimming cut 4 bases from V and 5 bases from J; bases unmatched to any gene: 9. The CDR3 coding sequence is TGCAGTGCTACAGAACCCTGGACTAGCGGGGGAGATACGCAGTATTTT. Protein sequence: CSATEPWTSGGDTQYF.

This chain connects TRBV7-3 to TRBJ2-1; 9 nucleotides align to TRBD2. The V gene's germline CDR1 is SGHTA and CDR2 FQGTGA. V was pared by 4 bases and J by 2 bases, with 6 bases of the junction left unmatched. There are 16 residues in the CDR3. The CDR3 protein is CASSSSSGVTYNEQFF. CDR3 DNA sequence: TGTGCCAGCAGCTCCTCTAGCGGGGTAACCTACAATGAGCAGTTCTTC.

The chain carries TRBV7-8 and TRBJ2-5, with 9 nucleotides matching TRBD2. V gave up 1 base and J gave up 1 base; unmatched junction bases: 7. Per germline, CDR1 SGHVS and CDR2 FQNEAQ. The CDR3 extends over 17 amino acids. CDR3 nucleotides: TGTGCCAGCAGCTTAGGGCTAGCGGGGACCCTCCAAGAGACCCAGTACTTC. This translates into CASSLGLAGTLQETQYF.